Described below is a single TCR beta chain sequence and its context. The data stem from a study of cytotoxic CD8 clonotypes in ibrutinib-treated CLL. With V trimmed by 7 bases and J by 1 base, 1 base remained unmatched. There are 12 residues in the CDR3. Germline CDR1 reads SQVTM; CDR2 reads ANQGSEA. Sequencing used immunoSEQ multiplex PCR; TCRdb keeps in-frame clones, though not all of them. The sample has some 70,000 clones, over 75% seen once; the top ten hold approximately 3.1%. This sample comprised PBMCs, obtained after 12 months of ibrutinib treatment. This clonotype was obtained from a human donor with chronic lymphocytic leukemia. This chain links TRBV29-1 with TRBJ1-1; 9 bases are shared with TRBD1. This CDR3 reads CSADRGNTEAFF. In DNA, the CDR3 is TGCAGCGCGGACAGGGGGAACACTGAAGCTTTCTTT.